Listed below are T cell receptor beta chains from one sample, sequenced in a study of OX40 agonist ivuxolimab in advanced cancers. Profiled with immunoSEQ multiplex PCR; TCRdb holds only in-frame clones, not every one. Altogether around 91,000 clones are present, 89% being singletons, with the ten largest covering around 0.19%. This material consisted of CD4+ or CD8+ T cells sorted from blood, taken in a trial of the OX40 agonist ivuxolimab. These receptors all come from an adult with an advanced solid tumor such as melanoma, head and neck, liver or kidney cancer. Each CDR3 is given with its conserved first and last residue. The order of the fields is clone size, J gene, D gene, V gene, CDR3 DNA, CDR3 protein. A D gene is named only where the DNA matches it firmly. Not every row has a clone size; where given, it reads once, few, many or a size class.

>-|TRBJ2-7|-|TRBV19
TGTGCCAGTGGCTTTAAGTTGGACGAGCAGTACTTC
CASGFKLDEQYF
>-|TRBJ1-6|-|TRBV4-1
TGCGCCAGCAGCCACCAAATGAGCTCCTATAATTCACCCCTCCACTTT
CASSHQMSSYNSPLHF
>-|TRBJ1-3|-|TRBV10-1
TGCGCCAGCCAAGGGTCCTTCTCTGGAAACACCATATATTTT
CASQGSFSGNTIYF
>-|TRBJ1-5|-|TRBV5-6
TGTGCCAGCAGCTTGGGGTGGGGGGCAGGACAGCCCCAGCATTTT
CASSLGWGAGQPQHF
>-|TRBJ2-7|TRBD1|TRBV15
TGTGCCACCAGCAGAGATTATGGGACAGAATACGAGCAGTACTTC
CATSRDYGTEYEQYF
>-|TRBJ1-6|TRBD1|TRBV5-1
TGCGCCAGCAAAGGGACAGCCGATAATTATAATTCACCCCTCCACTTT
CASKGTADNYNSPLHF
>-|TRBJ1-3|-|TRBV29-1
TGCAGCGTTGCAGCAGGGACTCGTGGAAACACCATATATTTT
CSVAAGTRGNTIYF
>-|TRBJ2-1|TRBD2|TRBV5-1
TGCGCCAGCAGCTTGGAGGCTAGCGGTCATTACAATGAGCAGTTCTTC
CASSLEASGHYNEQFF
>-|TRBJ1-4|-|TRBV14
TGTGCCAGCAGCCAAAAGTTGACTTCAACTAATGAAAAACTGTTTTTT
CASSQKLTSTNEKLFF
>-|TRBJ2-4|TRBD1|TRBV5-1
TGCGCCAGCAGCTATGACCGGCCCGGGACAGGAAACATTCAGTACTTC
CASSYDRPGTGNIQYF
>-|TRBJ1-1|-|TRBV6-1
TGTGCCAGCAGTGAAGTCGAGGGCATGGCTTTCTTT
CASSEVEGMAFF
>-|TRBJ1-2|-|TRBV6-5
TGTGCCAGTGCCCGGACAGCTAACTATGGCTACACCTTC
CASARTANYGYTF
>-|TRBJ2-4|TRBD1|TRBV19
TGTGCCAGTAGGGGACAGGGGTCTGCCAAAAACATTCAGTACTTC
CASRGQGSAKNIQYF
>-|TRBJ1-6|-|TRBV2
TGTGCCAGCAGCTGGACCTCACCCCTCCACTTT
CASSWTSPLHF
>-|TRBJ2-3|-|TRBV4-2
TGTGCCAGCAGCCAGAGCGGTCGCACAGATACGCAGTATTTT
CASSQSGRTDTQYF
>once|TRBJ2-7|-|TRBV27
TGTGCCAGCAGTTTATTGGGCGACGAGCAGTACTTC
CASSLLGDEQYF
>-|TRBJ2-2|-|TRBV29-1
TGCAGCGTTGACCAGGGATGGAACACCGGGGAGCTGTTTTTT
CSVDQGWNTGELFF
>-|TRBJ2-3|TRBD1|TRBV15
TGTGCCACCAGCAGAGACAGGGGGCGCACAGATACGCAGTATTTT
CATSRDRGRTDTQYF
>-|TRBJ1-2|-|TRBV23-1
TGCGCCCGCAGTAGCGATTCCGGCTACACCTTC
CARSSDSGYTF
>-|TRBJ1-1|-|TRBV7-9
TGTGCCAGCAGCTTATGGGAAGGGACTGAAGCTTTCTTT
CASSLWEGTEAFF
>-|TRBJ2-7|-|TRBV6-5
TGTGCCAGCAAATACTCGGCTAAATACGAGCAGTACTTC
CASKYSAKYEQYF
>-|TRBJ1-1|TRBD1|TRBV2
TGTGCCAGCAGTCTCGTCCGGGGACAGATTGCTTTCTTT
CASSLVRGQIAFF
>-|TRBJ2-5|-|TRBV7-3
TGTGCCAGCAGCTTAGGAGGGACACCTCAGGAGACCCAGTACTTC
CASSLGGTPQETQYF
>-|TRBJ2-5|TRBD2|TRBV5-1
TGCGCCAGCAGCTTGGGGGTAGCTAGCGGAGGAGGAGAGACCCAGTACTTC
CASSLGVASGGGETQYF
>once|TRBJ1-1|TRBD1|TRBV27
TGTGCCAGCAGGGGGACAGGGCTTTACACTGAAGCTTTCTTT
CASRGTGLYTEAFF
>-|TRBJ2-5|-|TRBV5-5
TGTGCCAGCAGCTATCGGTTCCGTGGGGGCATCCAAGAGACCCAGTACTTC
CASSYRFRGGIQETQYF
>-|TRBJ2-5|-|TRBV19
TGTGCCAGTAGTACCCGTCTATGGAGAGGGAGAGAGACCCAGTACTTC
CASSTRLWRGRETQYF
>-|TRBJ2-2|TRBD2|TRBV27
TGTGCCAGCAGACGGGGGGGTATCACCGGGGAGCTGTTTTTT
CASRRGGITGELFF
>-|TRBJ2-6|-|TRBV5-1
TGCGCCAGCAGCATGAGATCCTCTGGGGCCAACGTCCTGACTTTC
CASSMRSSGANVLTF
>-|TRBJ2-3|TRBD1|TRBV28
TGTGCCAGCAGGGACAGGGGAGGGGGCACAGATACGCAGTATTTT
CASRDRGGGTDTQYF
>-|TRBJ2-1|-|TRBV6-6
TGTGCCAGCAGTTACTCGAACGTAAGGGTATATGAGCAGTTCTTC
CASSYSNVRVYEQFF
>-|TRBJ2-1|-|TRBV4-3
TGCGCCAGCAGCCAAACGTCGTTAAGCTCCTACAATGAGCAGTTCTTC
CASSQTSLSSYNEQFF
>once|TRBJ2-2|TRBD1|TRBV19
TGTGCCAGTAGCGACAGGGGGGGTCTCCGCGCCGGGGAGCTGTTTTTT
CASSDRGGLRAGELFF
>-|TRBJ1-5|-|TRBV19
TGTGCCAGTAGTAGGGGAGCACAGCCCCAGCATTTT
CASSRGAQPQHF
>-|TRBJ2-6|TRBD1|TRBV7-9
TGTGCCAGCAGCAAGACAGGGTCAGGGGCCAACGTCCTGACTTTC
CASSKTGSGANVLTF
>-|TRBJ2-1|-|TRBV4-1
TGCGCCAGCAGCCTTGTGGGGCGGAAGATATACAATGAGCAGTTCTTC
CASSLVGRKIYNEQFF
>-|TRBJ2-3|TRBD2|TRBV2
TGTGCCAGCAGCGAATTGACTAGCGGGGTGAAAGATACGCAGTATTTT
CASSELTSGVKDTQYF
>once|TRBJ1-2|-|TRBV6-4
TGTGCCAGCAGTAGCTGGCCGGGGAATGGCTACACCTTC
CASSSWPGNGYTF
>-|TRBJ1-6|-|TRBV11-2
TGTGCCAGCAGCTTACAGGGGAATAATTCACCCCTCCACTTT
CASSLQGNNSPLHF
>-|TRBJ1-4|-|TRBV5-1
TGCGCCAGCAGCGTCGGCGGGCTGGGGACTAATGAAAAACTGTTTTTT
CASSVGGLGTNEKLFF
>-|TRBJ2-5|TRBD1|TRBV7-9
TGTGCCAGCAGCTTCGTAGGGGGCGGTGATCAGACCCAGTACTTC
CASSFVGGGDQTQYF
>-|TRBJ1-2|-|TRBV14
TGTGCCAGCAGCCAAGAAGAGGGCCTTAATGGCTACACCTTC
CASSQEEGLNGYTF
>once|TRBJ2-1|-|TRBV29-1
TGCAGCGCCGATGCCCAGCTCTACAATGAGCAGTTCTTC
CSADAQLYNEQFF
>-|TRBJ2-2|-|TRBV27
TGTGCCAGCAGGCGGGAAGCCGGGGAGCTGTTTTTT
CASRREAGELFF
>-|TRBJ1-2|-|TRBV29-1
TGCAGCGTTCCTGGCAGGGAGGTTGGCTACACCTTC
CSVPGREVGYTF
>-|TRBJ1-5|TRBD1|TRBV2
TGTGCCAGCAGCGCAGGGGGCATCGGCAATCAGCCCCAGCATTTT
CASSAGGIGNQPQHF
>few|TRBJ1-2|-|TRBV7-9
TGTGCCAGCAGCTTAGTAGGCTCGGGCTATGGCTACACCTTC
CASSLVGSGYGYTF
>-|TRBJ2-3|-|TRBV10-3
TGTGCCATCAGTAGATACTCCGGCACGGAGTCCCCCACAGATACGCAGTATTTT
CAISRYSGTESPTDTQYF
>-|TRBJ2-7|-|TRBV5-6
TGTGCCAGCAGTCTCCTCACAGGTCCAAACTACGAGCAGTACTTC
CASSLLTGPNYEQYF
>-|TRBJ2-3|-|TRBV5-1
TGCGCCAGCAGATCGGGCGGAAGCGGGACAGCCACTGATACGCAGTATTTT
CASRSGGSGTATDTQYF
>-|TRBJ1-4|-|TRBV2
TGTGCCAGCAGGGACCGCCCCGGGAATGAAAAACTGTTTTTT
CASRDRPGNEKLFF